This T cell receptor beta chain derives from a study of OX40 agonist ivuxolimab in advanced cancers. About the study: In three patients, partial responses were observed, one with hepatocellular carcinoma and two with cutaneous melanoma. Study-wide points: There were also nonresponders showing low normalized T-cell clonal expansion.

The data were produced by immunoSEQ multiplex PCR, yet TCRdb's version contains in-frame clones alone and is incomplete. The sample holds 65,000 to 75,000 clones; approximately 84% are singletons and the top ten take 2% to 2.5%. Patients were ruled out by autoimmune disease history or systemic immunosuppression. In germline, CDR1 is WNHNN, CDR2 SYGVQD (reference sequence). The CDR3 contains 14 residues. Between the trimmed V and J ends, which lost 5 bases and 1 base, there was a span of 9 bases. In the case of this clone: Its matching antigen is unknown.

Sequencing used CD4+ or CD8+ T cells sorted from blood, obtained in a trial of the OX40 agonist ivuxolimab. The chain employs TRBV10-1 and TRBJ2-4; TRBD1 might be the D (6 bases). This receptor was taken from an adult with an advanced solid tumor such as melanoma, head and neck, liver or kidney cancer. For the CDR3, the DNA is TGCGCCAGCAGTCCCGACAGGGCCAAAAACATTCAGTACTTC. Amino acid sequence: CASSPDRAKNIQYF.